This TCR beta chain came from a study of identifying expanded T cells in peripheral blood. As to this clone: The antigen is not known.

Data came from immunoSEQ multiplex PCR; TCRdb stores just in-frame clones and leaves some out. The sample records around 130,000 clones, 80% to 90% being singletons. Study findings and constraints: About 1.2 clones differed between technical replicates, versus approximately 16 and 19 over time. Clone count variance between approximately two-week samples rose with total template count.

The TCR comes from a person between 18 and 75 years old in good health. Input material: blood.

The CDR3: CASGQLAGGRETQYF. CDR3 DNA sequence: TGTGCCAGCGGGCAGCTCGCGGGAGGAAGGGAGACCCAGTACTTC. The V call is TRBV9, the J call TRBJ2-5; 8 bases align to TRBD2. The V gene's germline CDR1 is SGDLS and CDR2 YYNGEE. The trim removed 7 bases at V and 5 bases at J, leaving 13 bases unmatched. This CDR3 has 15 amino acids.